This T cell receptor (beta chain) was identified during a study of T-cell memory formation after mild COVID-19. Study context: Each donor largely had its own TCR clusters. Findings of the study overall: The pre-infection memory compartment contained some responding clones, suggesting cross-reactive memory joined. Day 15 to 85 contracting clones showed balanced CD4/CD8; later expanders leaned CD4+.

As to this clonotype: Its antigen remains unidentified.

This CDR3 comprises 16 residues. Trimming removed 5 bases at V and 4 bases at J, with 20 bases between. Germline V gene data show CDR1 as LGHNA and CDR2 as YSLEER. TCRalpha and TCRbeta libraries used 5'RACE with constant-segment primers and UMIs. TCRdb reprocessed the 5' RACE reads with MiXCR, giving one entry per CDR3 protein. The repertoire holds about 110,000 distinct CDR3 sequences, 18% seen once, with roughly 6% in the top ten. This chain uses TRBV4-3 with TRBJ1-2, with a weak D call TRBD1 (6 bases). The origin of this receptor is a man aged 18 to 29 who had mild COVID-19 (a few samples of this study predate the infection). Cell type and time point are not known. Sequencing was performed on PBMCs or a T cell subset sorted from them (not recorded which). Here the CDR3 reads CASSYTPVGQSYGYTF. CDR3 nucleotide sequence: TGCGCCAGCAGCTATACCCCGGTCGGACAGAGCTATGGCTACACCTTC.